A single sample is the source of the 26 T cell receptor beta chains below, sequenced in a study of T cells in women clearing cervical HPV infection. The method was immunoSEQ multiplex PCR; TCRdb's version includes in-frame clones alone and lacks a portion of them. This sample contains around 30,000 clones. The source material was blood buffy coat. Every receptor here comes from a woman between 18 and 70 years old with a cervical HPV16 infection that either progressed to CIN3+ or cleared (not recorded which).

In the case of this clone: The read stops 3 residues short of the end of the CDR3; the missing end is completed from the germline J gene. V usage is TRBV5-5 and J usage is TRBJ2-7; 7 bases match TRBD2. The CDR3 totals 15 residues. V shed 1 base, J shed 2 bases, and the junction held 6 bases outside the gene matches. The germline CDR1 and CDR2 sequences are SGHKS and YYEKEE (reference sequence). CDR3: CASSLTGGMTYEQYF. The CDR3 DNA, read in part, is TGTGCCAGCAGCTTGACCGGGGGGATGACCTACGAG. The complete variable domain, with remaining parts taken from reference TRBV5-5 and TRBJ2-7, reads DAGVTQSPTHLIKTRGQQVTLRCSPISGHKSVSWYQQVLGQGPQFIFQYYEKEERGRGNFPDRFSARQFPNYSSELNVNALLLGDSALYLCASSLTGGMTYEQYFGPGTRLTVT.

Turning to this clone: Sequencing ends 3 residues short of the CDR3 end; the germline J gene provides the rest. The V call is TRBV29-1, the J call TRBJ2-7; D might be TRBD2 (7 bases). The CDR3 is made up of 13 amino acids. V lost 3 bases and J 3 bases, leaving 12 bases between the germline ends. Germline lookup yields CDR1 SQVTM and CDR2 ANQGSEA. The CDR3 sequence: CSVEVGGGYEQYF. Partial CDR3 DNA: TGCAGCGTTGAGGTAGGGGGGGGCTACGAG.

As concerns this clone: The CDR3 end falls 3 residues outside the read, so it is completed with the germline J gene. J is TRBJ2-2 and V is TRBV7-2; D gene ambiguous. This CDR3 is built from 15 residues. Germline CDR1 and CDR2: SGHTA and FQGNSA. CDR3 bases read: TGTGCCAGCAGCTTTCAGGCTGTTAAGGGTGAAAAG. Encoded protein: CASSFQAVKGEK. In full, the CDR3 reads CASSFQAVKGEKLFF.

Details on this clone: The sequence runs out 3 residues before the end of the CDR3; the remainder is reconstructed from the germline J gene. The rearrangement uses TRBV20-1 and TRBJ2-1; TRBD2 matches at 9 bases. CDR1 and CDR2 (germline): DFQATT, SNEGSKA (reference sequence). CDR3 length: 17 residues. With 3 bases clipped from V and 5 bases from J, the junction kept 14 bases outside the gene matches. The sequenced CDR3 bases are TGCAGTGCTAGTTGGTGGTTTGGTAGCGGGAGTAACAATGAG. Translation gives CSASWWFGSGSNNE. The complete CDR3 reads CSASWWFGSGSNNEQFF.

As to this clone: The missing CDR3 end, 3 residues past where the read stops, is filled in from the germline J gene. This chain links TRBV19 with TRBJ1-1, with 8 bases that match TRBD1. The germline V gene has CDR1 LNHDA and CDR2 SQIVND (reference sequence). CDR3 size: 14 residues. The ends lost 6 bases at V and 4 bases at J; junction bases unmatched: 7. The CDR3: CASSHRGASTEAFF. The part of the CDR3 DNA that was read is TGTGCCAGTAGCCACAGGGGGGCGAGCACTGAA.

With respect to this clone: The read finishes 3 residues shy of the CDR3 end, and the germline J gene is used to complete it. J is TRBJ1-1 and V is TRBV30, with unresolved D. Trimming shortened V by 0 bases and J by 1 base, and 15 bases separated the two germline ends. The V gene's germline CDR1 is GTSNPN and CDR2 SVGIG (reference sequence). The CDR3 sequence is 16 residues long. CDR3 sequence reads: CAWSVPRSGKNTEAFF. The CDR3 DNA, read in part, is TGTGCCTGGAGTGTACCACGTTCAGGAAAGAACACTGAA.

Comments on this clone: The read ends 3 residues shy of where the CDR3 ends; the end is completed using the germline J gene. The chain uses TRBV15 and TRBJ2-2; D is possibly TRBD1 (6 bases). Germline V gene sequence: CDR1 LNHNV, CDR2 YYDKDF (reference sequence). CDR3 length: 15 amino acids. The CDR3 reads CATSDRSLRNEKLFF. Partial CDR3 DNA: TGTGCCACCAGCGACAGGTCCTTAAGAAATGAAAAG.

A word on this clone: The CDR3 end lies 3 residues beyond the end of the read and is filled in from the germline J gene. The chain uses TRBV20-1 and TRBJ1-1, with a possible D match to TRBD1 (6 bases). Trimming took 3 bases from V and 2 from J, leaving 7 bases between them. Germline lookup yields CDR1 DFQATT and CDR2 SNEGSKA (reference sequence). The CDR3 covers 12 residues. The sequenced CDR3 bases are TGCAGTGCTAGCAGGGGAAACACTGAA. Translation gives CSASRGNTE. In full, the CDR3 reads CSASRGNTEAFF.

Comment on this clone: The missing CDR3 end, 3 residues past where the read stops, is filled in from the germline J gene. V usage is TRBV14 and J usage is TRBJ2-5; D gene ambiguous. V was clipped by 5 bases and J by 4 bases, with 14 bases between them. This CDR3 is built from 14 residues. Per germline, CDR1 SGHDN and CDR2 FVKESK. The sequenced CDR3 bases are TGTGCCAGCAGCTCTTCACGTAGTTTAGAGACC. Translating it yields CASSSSRSLET. The full CDR3 sequence reads CASSSSRSLETQYF.

On this clone: The CDR3 is cut off 3 residues early in the read; its end comes from the germline J gene. The chain is built from TRBV5-1 and TRBJ1-5; TRBD1 matches at 8 bases. This CDR3 has 15 amino acids. V was pared by 3 bases and J by 0 bases, with 2 bases of the junction left unmatched. The germline V gene encodes CDR1 SGHRS and CDR2 YFSETQ. The CDR3 DNA, read in part, is TGCGCCAGCAGCTGGGGACAGGATAGCAATCAGCCC. This gives the protein CASSWGQDSNQP. The CDR3 in its entirety is CASSWGQDSNQPQHF.

With respect to this clone: The read halts 3 residues ahead of the CDR3 end, with the missing end drawn from the germline J gene. The V call is TRBV20-1, the J call TRBJ2-2; 16 bases agree with TRBD2. Losses at the gene ends were 6 bases for V and 3 bases for J; bases not matched to a gene: 13. The CDR3 length is 19 residues. The germline V gene encodes CDR1 DFQATT and CDR2 SNEGSKA (reference sequence). This CDR3 reads CSARSPGLAGGPDTGELFF. The CDR3 DNA, read in part, is TGCAGTGCCAGAAGCCCGGGACTAGCGGGGGGGCCGGACACCGGGGAG.

With regard to this clone: The sequence runs out 3 residues before the end of the CDR3; the remainder is reconstructed from the germline J gene. The chain carries TRBV7-9 and TRBJ1-4; TRBD1 matches 8 bases. The CDR3 has 15 amino acids. Germline V lookup: CDR1 SEHNR, CDR2 FQNEAQ (reference sequence). The part of the CDR3 DNA that was read is TGTGCCAGCAGCGCCTTCAGGGGGCAGGATAGGAAA. It specifies CASSAFRGQDRK. The whole CDR3 reads CASSAFRGQDRKLFF.

To note about this clone: Read data end 3 residues before the CDR3 end; the end is taken from the germline J gene. This rearrangement joins TRBV19 to TRBJ2-7; D is possibly TRBD2 (5 bases). Germline V gene data show CDR1 as LNHDA and CDR2 as SQIVND (reference sequence). The ends were cut back, 4 bases at V and 3 bases at J, with 10 bases in the middle. This CDR3 is 13 amino acids long. CDR3 DNA, as far as it was read: TGTGCCAGTAGTAGAAATGCGGGCTACGAG. Protein product: CASSRNAGYE. The CDR3, in full, reads CASSRNAGYEQYF. The variable domain in full, with the rest retrieved from reference TRBV19 and TRBJ2-7, is DGGITQSPKYLFRKEGQNVTLSCEQNLNHDAMYWYRQDPGQGLRLIYYSQIVNDFQKGDIAEGYSVSREKKESFPLTVTSAQKNPTAFYLCASSRNAGYEQYFGPGTRLTVT.

With respect to this clone: Mismatch with germline at one junction end may stem from a read error. The read terminates 3 residues before the CDR3 end, so the remaining end is supplied by the germline J gene. This rearrangement joins TRBV6-1 to TRBJ1-4; 8 positions agree with TRBD1. The V gene's germline CDR1 is MNHNS and CDR2 SASEGT. The CDR3 spans 14 residues. The DNA read from the CDR3 is TGTGCCAGCAGAGAAGGACAGGGTAACGAAAAA. This translates into CASREGQGNEK. The whole CDR3 is CASREGQGNEKLFF.

As for this clone: The read finishes 3 residues shy of the CDR3 end, and the germline J gene is used to complete it. This chain links TRBV2 with TRBJ2-1, with D perhaps matching TRBD1 (5 bases). V lost 1 base to trimming and J lost 6 bases, with 10 bases between them. Germline V gene lookup returns CDR1 SNHLY and CDR2 FYNNEI. The CDR3 totals 14 residues. The CDR3 loop reads CASSEVSGRNEQFF. CDR3 DNA, as far as it was read: TGTGCCAGCAGTGAAGTGTCAGGGCGCAATGAG.

As regards this clone: The read comes to an end 3 residues before the CDR3 does, leaving the germline J gene to fill in the end. The chain links TRBV5-1 to TRBJ2-7; 7 nucleotides agree with TRBD2. CDR3 length equals 13 residues. Per germline, CDR1 SGHRS and CDR2 YFSETQ. V lost 9 bases and J lost 0; bases outside the gene matches: 6. CDR3 bases read: TGCGCCACCGCGGGAGACCCCTCCTACGAG. This encodes CATAGDPSYE. The whole CDR3 protein is CATAGDPSYEQYF.

Concerning this clone: The CDR3 end falls 3 residues outside the read, so it is completed with the germline J gene. The gene calls are TRBV18 and TRBJ2-1; D is unresolved. CDR3 length: 17 residues. CDR1 KGHSH and CDR2 LQKENI come from the germline V gene. The V end lost 1 base, the J end lost 7 bases, and 20 bases lay between the germline ends. Partial CDR3 DNA: TGTGCCAGCTCACCACGGTTAGGGCAACGCCAAGGGAATGAG. It specifies CASSPRLGQRQGNE. The whole CDR3 is CASSPRLGQRQGNEQFF.

A remark on this clone: The CDR3 is cut off 3 residues early in the read; its end comes from the germline J gene. The chain has TRBV20-1 and TRBJ2-3; TRBD2 aligns across 8 bases. Germline V lookup: CDR1 DFQATT, CDR2 SNEGSKA (reference sequence). The CDR3 contains 16 residues. The sequenced part of the CDR3 DNA is TGCAGTGCTCCTCCGGCTAGCGGGCCCCGGAGAGAGACG. This codes for CSAPPASGPRRET. Given in full, the CDR3 is CSAPPASGPRRETQYF.

As concerns this clone: The read finishes 3 residues shy of the CDR3 end, and the germline J gene is used to complete it. The rearrangement joins TRBV2 to TRBJ2-3; a possible D gene is TRBD1 (6 bases). Looked up from germline, CDR1 is SNHLY and CDR2 is FYNNEI. This CDR3 region has 14 residues. Trimming shortened V by 6 bases and J by 3 bases, and 13 bases separated the two germline ends. Here the CDR3 reads CASRRQDGTDTQYF. CDR3 DNA, as far as it was read: TGTGCCAGCAGGAGACAGGATGGGACAGATACG. Together with reference TRBV2 and TRBJ2-3, the CDR3 gives the full variable domain: EPEVTQTPSHQVTQMGQEVILRCVPISNHLYFYWYRQILGQKVEFLVSFYNNEISEKSEIFDDQFSVERPDGSNFTLKIRSTKLEDSAMYFCASRRQDGTDTQYFGPGTRLTVL.

Note on this clone: The read ends 3 residues before the CDR3 terminus; that terminus is restored from the germline J gene. The chain employs TRBV28 and TRBJ2-5, with 9 bases lining up with TRBD2. Trimming at V came to 7 bases and at J to 4 bases, leaving 4 bases not matched to a gene. This CDR3 has 13 residues. Looked up from germline, CDR1 is MDHEN and CDR2 is SYDVKM. Here the CDR3 reads CASTLAGVETQYF. The part of the CDR3 DNA that was read is TGTGCCAGCACATTAGCGGGAGTAGAGACC.

Concerning this clone: The read terminates 3 residues ahead of where the CDR3 ends, so the germline J gene completes it. V is TRBV30 and J is TRBJ2-3, with 9 bases identical to TRBD1. In germline, CDR1 is GTSNPN, CDR2 SVGIG (reference sequence). The CDR3 has 15 amino acids. CDR3 residues: CAWSFGQGINQPQYF. The CDR3 bases that were read are TGTGCCTGGAGCTTCGGACAGGGGATCAATCAGCCG.

Concerning this clone: The CDR3 end lies 3 residues beyond the end of the read and is filled in from the germline J gene. The chain has TRBV18 and TRBJ1-5, with D perhaps TRBD1 (5 bases). This CDR3 is built from 14 residues. From germline, CDR1 is KGHSH and CDR2 LQKENI. The sequenced CDR3 bases are TGTGCCAGCTCACCACCCCAGGGTTCGGGTCCC. It specifies CASSPPQGSGP. The full CDR3 protein is CASSPPQGSGPQHF. Looking up the rest from reference TRBV18 and TRBJ1-5 gives the full variable domain: NAGVMQNPRHLVRRRGQEARLRCSPMKGHSHVYWYRQLPEEGLKFMVYLQKENIIDESGMPKERFSAEFPKEGPSILRIQQVVRGDSAAYFCASSPPQGSGPQHFGDGTRLSIL.

To note about this clone: The read ends 3 residues before the CDR3 terminus; that terminus is restored from the germline J gene. The chain combines TRBV4-1 with TRBJ2-2; D unresolved. V gave up 1 base and J gave up 2 bases, with 8 bases separating them. Germline CDR1 reads MGHRA; CDR2 reads YSYEKL. The CDR3 extends over 15 amino acids. This CDR3 is CASSQGVTNTGELFF. The sequenced CDR3 bases are TGCGCCAGCAGCCAAGGGGTGACAAACACCGGGGAG.

In the case of this clone: The CDR3 end falls 3 residues outside the read, so it is completed with the germline J gene. The rearrangement joins TRBV5-1 to TRBJ2-7; 9 bases align to TRBD2. The germline gives CDR1 SGHRS, CDR2 YFSETQ. This CDR3 is 15 amino acids long. The J segment lost 2 bases and the V segment lost 4 bases, leaving 7 bases of the junction unmatched. The CDR3 region is CASSPEGLAAYEQYF. Incomplete CDR3 DNA: TGCGCCAGCAGCCCGGAGGGACTAGCCGCCTACGAG.

On this clone itself: The read falls 3 residues short of the CDR3 end, and the missing part is taken from the germline J gene. The chain recombines TRBV20-1 with TRBJ2-1; 13 positions agree with TRBD2. Per germline, CDR1 DFQATT and CDR2 SNEGSKA (reference sequence). Losses at the gene ends were 6 bases for V and 1 base for J; bases not matched to a gene: 24. This CDR3 has 22 amino acids. CDR3 bases read: TGCAGTGCCCAGGGACAGGGCCGATCTACTAGCGGGAGGGCAGGGTCCTACAATGAG. Its protein product is CSAQGQGRSTSGRAGSYNE. The full CDR3 protein reads CSAQGQGRSTSGRAGSYNEQFF.

This clone shows up as large by frequency. The sample contains more than one DNA sequence encoding this CDR3. The DNA read from the CDR3 is TGTGCCAGCAGTGAACTCCCAACAGGGTTCTACGAG. This translates into CASSELPTGFYE. The complete CDR3 protein is CASSELPTGFYEQYF. This sequence joins TRBV6-1 and TRBJ2-7, with D possibly being TRBD1 (6 bases). The read terminates 3 residues ahead of where the CDR3 ends, so the germline J gene completes it. The germline gives CDR1 MNHNS, CDR2 SASEGT. Trimming pared 2 bases from V and 3 bases from J, leaving 14 bases between. The CDR3 is 15 residues long.